This T cell receptor beta chain derives from a study of cytomegalovirus exposure and HLA in healthy donors. Points from the study as a whole: Serostatus for CMV was the only available immune exposure information.

In regard to this clone: Its antigen is not identified. One end of the junction does not line up with germline, which may come from a read error.

13 Jbeta primers and 60 Vbeta primers were used for the PCR. TCRdb keeps only in-frame clones here, not all; method: immunoSEQ multiplex PCR. This table holds about 190,000 clones, 74% found once. This CDR3 is 14 amino acids long. CDR1 and CDR2 (germline): MNHNS, SASEGT. The chain couples TRBV6-1 to TRBJ2-3; D is unclear. This TCR came from a young woman in good health and CMV-seropositive. Sequenced sample: PBMCs. Here the CDR3 reads CASSSLSATDSQYF. The CDR3, as DNA: TGTGCCAGCAGTAGTTTGTCAGCCACAGATTCGCAGTATTTT.